This T cell receptor (beta chain) stems from a study of blood T cell repertoires in COVID-19. The CDR3 consists of 12 residues. Germline assignment: CDR1 SNHLY and CDR2 FYNNEI. The V end lost 7 bases, the J end lost 8 bases, and 11 bases lay between the germline ends. Original handling: How many nucleated cells were present was estimated from reference gene primer amplification. Assay: immunoSEQ multiplex PCR; the TCRdb copy retains only in-frame clones and omits some. V and J calls and clone size are copied from that table; D and trimming were computed from the DNA. This repertoire shows 250,000 or so clones, 86% found once; its top ten account for around an eighth.

The rearrangement links TRBV2 to TRBJ1-4, with D hard to call. This receptor was obtained from an older man with acute or convalescent COVID-19. The sample was peripheral blood. The CDR3 bases are TGTGCCAGCACGGTGGAGGGCGAAAAACTGTTTTTT. It is translated as CASTVEGEKLFF.